This T cell receptor (beta chain) was observed in a study of blood T cell repertoires in COVID-19. Study overall: T cells, B-cell-depleted T cells, or PBMCs provided the cDNA or gDNA that served as material.

Under the authors' procedure: Nucleated cell counts were estimated from reference gene primer amplification. Here immunoSEQ multiplex PCR was the method, and the copy in TCRdb shows in-frame clones only, minus some. The DNA gave D and trimming, while V, J and clone size come from that table. The sample lists around 140,000 clones, 84% occurring once. V gave up 1 base and J gave up 5 bases; unmatched junction bases: 9. The CDR3 extends over 16 amino acids. Germline V gives CDR1 SGHDN, CDR2 FVKESK. The sample taken for sequencing was peripheral blood. The source is a human donor in a cohort sampled during active COVID-19. This chain uses TRBV14 with TRBJ1-2, with 8 bases lining up with TRBD1. CDR3 sequence reads: CASSQAGQGLYYGYTF. The CDR3 region has the DNA TGTGCCAGCAGCCAAGCCGGACAGGGACTCTATTATGGCTACACCTTC.